This TCR beta chain comes out of a study of cytomegalovirus exposure and HLA in healthy donors. The wider study: The approximately 110 validation repertoires used the same platform as the roughly 610 first-cohort repertoires, a later analysis reported.

CDR1 is SGHTA and CDR2 is FQGNSA in the germline V gene. This CDR3 spans 17 amino acids. Trimming removed 7 bases at V and 6 bases at J, with 25 bases between. Generated by immunoSEQ multiplex PCR, the TCRdb table keeps only in-frame clones and is missing some. The profile shows over 200,000 clones, about 91% of them singletons. The chain links TRBV7-2 to TRBJ2-1; the D gene is possibly TRBD1 (6 bases). This TCR came from a woman younger than 35 in good health and CMV-seronegative. Material: PBMCs. CDR3 amino acids: CASTVGGVQGLLNEQFF. The CDR3 nucleotides are TGTGCCAGCACCGTAGGGGGTGTTCAGGGCCTACTCAATGAGCAGTTCTTC.